Below are 21 T cell receptor beta chains sequenced from a single sample in a study of vaccination and CD4 T cells after COVID-19. Treatment indicated: roughly 10-day PBMC culture with coronavirus spike peptide pools or control peptides (ViraFEST assay). These receptors have no identified antigens. The study sequenced cultured CD4+ T cell DNA using the Oncomine TCR Beta short-read assay. MiXCR was run by TCRdb on the PCR reads, yielding one entry per CDR3 protein. Among under 25,000 distinct CDR3 sequences listed, roughly 71% were seen once. Sample: CD4+ T cells from blood, cultured in vitro. The receptors derive from a human donor who had recovered from COVID-19.

The rearrangement links TRBV20-1 to TRBJ2-7; perhaps TRBD2 as D (5 bases). The germline gives CDR1 DFQATT, CDR2 SNEGSKA (reference sequence). V gave up 6 bases and J gave up 1 base, with 16 bases separating them. The CDR3 spans 14 residues. The CDR3 region is CSAPHRTGSYEQYF. CDR3 sequence (DNA): TGCAGTGCCCCCCATCGGACTGGTTCCTACGAGCAGTACTTC.

This clonotype was recorded a few times. V usage is TRBV18 and J usage is TRBJ2-7; 10 bases match TRBD2. The CDR3 has 17 residues. The V and J ends lost 6 bases and 3 bases, in that order; junction bases with no gene match: 14. Germline V CDR1 and CDR2: KGHSH, LQKENI. CDR3 bases: TGTGCCAGCTCGTTCGCACCGGGGTCTAGCGGGGGCTACGAGCAGTACTTC. Its protein is CASSFAPGSSGGYEQYF.

The chain employs TRBV7-2 and TRBJ2-5; 8 bases match TRBD2. Looked up from germline, CDR1 is SGHTA and CDR2 is FQGNSA. V was pared by 6 bases and J by 4 bases, with 7 bases of the junction left unmatched. The CDR3 has 14 residues. The CDR3: CASRPSGSRETQYF. The DNA for the CDR3 is TGTGCCAGCAGACCAAGCGGGAGCAGAGAGACCCAGTACTTC.

The chain recombines TRBV7-2 with TRBJ1-5; 8 bases match TRBD1. The CDR3 has 16 amino acids. J lost 7 bases, V lost 2 bases, and 10 bases had no gene match. From germline, CDR1 is SGHTA and CDR2 FQGNSA. CDR3 coding DNA: TGTGCCAGCAGCTTATCGCAGGGGGCGGGGGCACAGCCCCAGCATTTT. Translating gives CASSLSQGAGAQPQHF.

The chain has TRBV12-3 or TRBV12-4 and TRBJ1-2; D not certain. CDR3 size: 13 residues. With 2 bases removed from V and 7 bases from J, the gap between germline ends came to 11 bases. The CDR3 here is CASSLLGYGGYTF. CDR3 coding DNA: TGTGCCAGCAGTTTACTAGGTTATGGTGGCTACACCTTC.

This chain uses TRBV6-2 or TRBV6-3 with TRBJ1-5; D gene unclear. The V gene's germline CDR1 is MNHEY and CDR2 SVGEGT. Trimming took 3 bases from V and 0 from J, leaving 6 bases between them. This CDR3 has 14 amino acids. CDR3 residues: CASSYLNSNQPQHF. CDR3 sequence (DNA): TGTGCCAGCAGTTATTTGAATAGCAATCAGCCCCAGCATTTT.

This clonotype was found a few times. The chain is built from TRBV6-2 or TRBV6-3 and TRBJ1-2; D may be TRBD1 (5 bases). The V gene's germline CDR1 is MNHEY and CDR2 SVGEGT. The CDR3 totals 13 residues. Trimming took off 5 bases at V and 7 bases at J, with 14 bases between the two ends. CDR3 sequence reads: CASSPQDRGGYTF. For the CDR3, the DNA is TGTGCCAGCAGTCCACAGGATCGGGGTGGCTACACCTTC.

The chain links TRBV6-2 or TRBV6-3 to TRBJ1-2; D unclear. The CDR3 is made up of 11 amino acids. Germline V CDR1 and CDR2: MNHEY, SVGEGT. V lost 6 bases, J lost 8 bases, and 10 bases lay in between. The DNA for the CDR3 is TGTGCCAGCAGGAGGGCCAAGGGCTACACCTTC. It translates to CASRRAKGYTF.

This clonotype appeared a few times. This chain connects TRBV7-6 to TRBJ1-3; D unresolved. In germline, CDR1 is SGHVS, CDR2 FNYEAQ. This CDR3 region has 17 residues. Trimming left V 1 base short and J 0 bases short, with 13 bases between. The CDR3 DNA sequence: TGTGCCAGCAGCTTAGAGGGTCCAGGATTCTCTGGAAACACCATATATTTT. It yields the protein CASSLEGPGFSGNTIYF.

For the CDR3, the DNA is TGCAGCGTTGAAACGGGTTCAGGGTTCCGAGGCTACACCTTC. Translated: CSVETGSGFRGYTF. The chain uses TRBV29-1 and TRBJ1-2; TRBD1 is a possible D gene (5 bases). Trimming removed 2 bases from V and 8 bases from J, with 18 bases in between. Germline lookup yields CDR1 SQVTM and CDR2 ANQGSEA. The CDR3 runs to 14 residues. The whole variable domain, remainder taken from reference TRBV29-1 and TRBJ1-2, is SAVISQKPSRDICQRGTSLTIQCQVDSQVTMMFWYRQQPGQSLTLIATANQGSEATYESGFVIDKFPISRPNLTFSTLTVSNMSPEDSSIYLCSVETGSGFRGYTFGSGTRLTVV.

V gene TRBV6-5 combines with J gene TRBJ1-2; tentatively, D is TRBD1 (5 bases). This CDR3 spans 16 amino acids. Per the germline V gene, CDR1 is MNHEY and CDR2 is SVGAGI. V was clipped by 2 bases and J by 0 bases, with 13 bases between them. The CDR3, as DNA: TGTGCCAGCAGTTACGTAGGTTGGGGGGCTAACTATGGCTACACCTTC. Translating gives CASSYVGWGANYGYTF.

This chain links TRBV4-3 with TRBJ2-2; D gene unclear. Germline V gene lookup returns CDR1 LGHNA and CDR2 YSLEER. This CDR3 region has 15 residues. Trimming cost V 4 bases and J 4 bases, with 13 bases left between them. CDR3 protein: CASSRIQLSTGELFF. The CDR3 bases are TGCGCCAGCAGCCGCATACAGCTATCCACCGGGGAGCTGTTTTTT.

The chain links TRBV7-9 to TRBJ2-5; TRBD2 is a possible D gene (5 bases). Germline V gene sequence: CDR1 SEHNR, CDR2 FQNEAQ (reference sequence). Trimming took 3 bases from V and 10 from J, leaving 18 bases between them. CDR3 length: 14 residues. The CDR3 reads CASSFDGRGVIQYF. Written as DNA, the CDR3 is TGTGCCAGCAGCTTTGATGGGAGAGGCGTAATCCAGTACTTC.

The CDR3 loop reads CSASSGIDYEQYF. CDR3 sequence (DNA): TGCAGTGCTAGTAGCGGGATCGACTACGAGCAGTACTTC. The J gene is TRBJ2-7, the V gene TRBV20-1; TRBD2 aligns across 8 bases. The trim removed 3 bases at V and 3 bases at J, leaving 4 bases unmatched. There are 13 residues in the CDR3. The germline CDR1 and CDR2 sequences are DFQATT and SNEGSKA (reference sequence).

The chain uses TRBV6-2 or TRBV6-3 and TRBJ2-3; 11 positions match TRBD2. J lost 0 bases, V lost 11 bases, and 4 bases had no gene match. This CDR3 is built from 14 residues. Germline V gives CDR1 MNHEY, CDR2 SVGEGT. DNA of the CDR3: TGTGCCGCCCGGACTAGCGGGAGCACAGATACGCAGTATTTT. Encoded protein: CAARTSGSTDTQYF.

This clonotype was recorded only once. The chain couples TRBV20-1 to TRBJ1-1; the D gene is possibly TRBD1 (6 bases). The germline V gene has CDR1 DFQATT and CDR2 SNEGSKA (reference sequence). The CDR3 is 14 residues long. Trimming left V 4 bases short and J 0 bases short, with 12 bases between. The CDR3, as DNA: TGCAGTGCTAATAAACAGGGTGTGAACACTGAAGCTTTCTTT. This encodes CSANKQGVNTEAFF.

V and J are TRBV19 and TRBJ1-2, with 7 bases fitting TRBD1. The V gene's germline CDR1 is LNHDA and CDR2 SQIVND (reference sequence). V was clipped by 3 bases and J by 7 bases; unmatched bases: 8. CDR3 length: 14 amino acids. Here the CDR3 reads CASSIYGTVLGYTF. The CDR3 DNA reads as TGTGCCAGTAGTATTTATGGGACAGTCCTTGGCTACACCTTC.

This clonotype has more than one count but fewer than ten. The chain employs TRBV25-1 and TRBJ1-2, with D possibly matching TRBD1 (6 bases). Trimming shortened V by 0 bases and J by 8 bases, and 16 bases separated the two germline ends. Germline CDR1 reads MGHDK; CDR2 reads SYGVNS. The CDR3 covers 15 residues. The CDR3 region is CASSEYRFQGWGYTF. DNA for the CDR3: TGTGCCAGCAGTGAATACCGCTTCCAGGGGTGGGGCTACACCTTC.

The CDR3 reads CASSKGPKEGSDTEAFF. DNA of the CDR3: TGTGCCAGCAGCAAAGGACCGAAAGAGGGCTCTGACACTGAAGCTTTCTTT. This chain joins TRBV21-1 and TRBJ1-1. TRBV21-1 corresponds to a pseudogene. The CDR3 has 17 residues.

The V gene is TRBV2, the J gene TRBJ1-2, with TRBD1 as a possible D gene (5 bases). Germline assignment: CDR1 SNHLY and CDR2 FYNNEI. V gave up 3 bases and J gave up 7 bases, with 12 bases separating them. The CDR3 contains 13 residues. CDR3 amino acids: CASSETGTAGYTF. CDR3 nucleotide sequence: TGTGCCAGCAGTGAGACCGGGACGGCTGGCTACACCTTC.

The chain is built from TRBV7-8 and TRBJ1-1; possibly TRBD1 for D (5 bases). The CDR3 runs 16 residues. Germline V lookup: CDR1 SGHVS, CDR2 FQNEAQ. With 0 bases removed from V and 2 bases from J, the gap between germline ends came to 13 bases. CDR3 sequence: CASSLAGSRGNTEAFF. CDR3 DNA: TGTGCCAGCAGCTTAGCGGGGTCGAGGGGTAACACTGAAGCTTTCTTT.